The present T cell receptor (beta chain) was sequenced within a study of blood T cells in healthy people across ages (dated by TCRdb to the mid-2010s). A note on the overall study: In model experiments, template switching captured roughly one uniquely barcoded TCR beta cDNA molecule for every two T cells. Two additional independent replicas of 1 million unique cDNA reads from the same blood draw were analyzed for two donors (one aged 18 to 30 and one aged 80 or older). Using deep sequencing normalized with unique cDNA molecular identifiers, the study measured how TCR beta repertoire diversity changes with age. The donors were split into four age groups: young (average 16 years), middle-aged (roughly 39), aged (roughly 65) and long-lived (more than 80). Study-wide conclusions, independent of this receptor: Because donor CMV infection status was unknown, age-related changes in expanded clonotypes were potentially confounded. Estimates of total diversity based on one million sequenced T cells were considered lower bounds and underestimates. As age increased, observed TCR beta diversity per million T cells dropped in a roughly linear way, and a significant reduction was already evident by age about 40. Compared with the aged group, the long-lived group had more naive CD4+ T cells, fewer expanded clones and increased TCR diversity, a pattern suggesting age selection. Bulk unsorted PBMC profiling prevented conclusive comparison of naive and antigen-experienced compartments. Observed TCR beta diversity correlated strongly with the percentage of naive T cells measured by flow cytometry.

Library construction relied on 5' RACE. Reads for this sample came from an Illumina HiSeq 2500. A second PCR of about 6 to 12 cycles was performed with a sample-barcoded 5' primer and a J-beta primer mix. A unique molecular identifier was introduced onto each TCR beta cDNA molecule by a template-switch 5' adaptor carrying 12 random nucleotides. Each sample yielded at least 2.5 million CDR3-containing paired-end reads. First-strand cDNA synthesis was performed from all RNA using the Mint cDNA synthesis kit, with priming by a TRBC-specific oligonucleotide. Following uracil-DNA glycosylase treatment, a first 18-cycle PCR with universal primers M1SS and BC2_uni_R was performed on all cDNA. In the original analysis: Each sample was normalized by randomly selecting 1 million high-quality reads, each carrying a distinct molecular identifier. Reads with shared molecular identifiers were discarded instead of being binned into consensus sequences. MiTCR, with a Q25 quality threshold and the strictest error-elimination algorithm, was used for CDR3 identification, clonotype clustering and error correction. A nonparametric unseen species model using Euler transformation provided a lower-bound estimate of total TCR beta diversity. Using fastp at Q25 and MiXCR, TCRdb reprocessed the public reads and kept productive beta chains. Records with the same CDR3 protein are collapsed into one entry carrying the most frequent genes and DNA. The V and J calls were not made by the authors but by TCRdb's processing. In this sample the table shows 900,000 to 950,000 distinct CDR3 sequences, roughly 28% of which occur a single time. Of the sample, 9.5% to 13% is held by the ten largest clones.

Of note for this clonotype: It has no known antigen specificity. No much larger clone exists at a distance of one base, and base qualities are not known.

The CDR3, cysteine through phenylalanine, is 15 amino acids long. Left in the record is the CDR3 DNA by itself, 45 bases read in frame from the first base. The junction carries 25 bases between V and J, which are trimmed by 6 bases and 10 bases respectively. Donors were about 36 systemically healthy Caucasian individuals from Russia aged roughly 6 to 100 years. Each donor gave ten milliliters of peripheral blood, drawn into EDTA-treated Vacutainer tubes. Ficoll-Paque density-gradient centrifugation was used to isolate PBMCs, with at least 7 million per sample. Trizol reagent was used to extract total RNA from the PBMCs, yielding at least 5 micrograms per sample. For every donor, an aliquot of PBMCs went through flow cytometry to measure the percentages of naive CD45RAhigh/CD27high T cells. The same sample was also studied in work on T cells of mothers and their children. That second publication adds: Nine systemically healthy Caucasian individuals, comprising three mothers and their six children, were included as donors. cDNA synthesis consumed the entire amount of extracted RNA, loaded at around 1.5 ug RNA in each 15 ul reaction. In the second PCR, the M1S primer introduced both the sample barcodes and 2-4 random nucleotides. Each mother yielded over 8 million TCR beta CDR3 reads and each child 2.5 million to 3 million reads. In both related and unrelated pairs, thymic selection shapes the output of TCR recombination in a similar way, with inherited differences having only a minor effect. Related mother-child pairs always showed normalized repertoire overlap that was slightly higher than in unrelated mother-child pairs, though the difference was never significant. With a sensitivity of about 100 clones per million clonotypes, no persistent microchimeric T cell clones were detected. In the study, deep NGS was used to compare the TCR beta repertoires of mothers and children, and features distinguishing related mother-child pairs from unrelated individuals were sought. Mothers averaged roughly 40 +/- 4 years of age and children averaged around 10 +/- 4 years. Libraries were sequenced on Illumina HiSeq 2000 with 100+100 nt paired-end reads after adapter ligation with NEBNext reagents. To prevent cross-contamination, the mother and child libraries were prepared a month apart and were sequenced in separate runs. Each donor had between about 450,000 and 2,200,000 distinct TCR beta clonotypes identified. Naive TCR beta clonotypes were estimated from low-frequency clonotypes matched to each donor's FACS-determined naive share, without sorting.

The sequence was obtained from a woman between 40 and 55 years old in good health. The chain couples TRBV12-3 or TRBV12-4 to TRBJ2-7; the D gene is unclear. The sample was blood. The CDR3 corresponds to CASSPNAGTQQDQYF. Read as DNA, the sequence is TGTGCCAGCAGCCCAAATGCCGGAACCCAACAAGACCAGTACTTC.